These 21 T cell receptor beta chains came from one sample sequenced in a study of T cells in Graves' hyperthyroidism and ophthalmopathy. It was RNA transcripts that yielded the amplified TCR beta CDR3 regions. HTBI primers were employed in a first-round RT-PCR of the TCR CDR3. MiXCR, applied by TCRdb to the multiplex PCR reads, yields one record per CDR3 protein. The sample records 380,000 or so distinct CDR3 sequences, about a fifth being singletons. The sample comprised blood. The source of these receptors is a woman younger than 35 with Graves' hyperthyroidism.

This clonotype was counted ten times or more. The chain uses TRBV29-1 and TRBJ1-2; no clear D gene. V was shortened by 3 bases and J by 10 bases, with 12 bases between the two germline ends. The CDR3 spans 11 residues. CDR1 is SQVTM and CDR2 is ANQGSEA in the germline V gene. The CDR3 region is CSVETSYHYTF. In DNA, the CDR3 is TGCAGCGTTGAGACATCATACCACTACACCTTC.

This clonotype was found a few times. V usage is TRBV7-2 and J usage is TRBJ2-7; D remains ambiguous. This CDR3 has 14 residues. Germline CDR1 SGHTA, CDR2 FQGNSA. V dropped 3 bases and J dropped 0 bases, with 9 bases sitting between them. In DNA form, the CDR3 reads TGTGCCAGCAGCTTTGTCAGTTCCTCCTACGAGCAGTACTTC. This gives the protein CASSFVSSSYEQYF.

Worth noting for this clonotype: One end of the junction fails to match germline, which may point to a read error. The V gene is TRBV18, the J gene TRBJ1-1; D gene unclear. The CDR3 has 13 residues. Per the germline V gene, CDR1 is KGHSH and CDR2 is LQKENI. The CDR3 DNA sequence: TGTGCCAGCTCTCCGGGGTGGAACACTGAAGCTCTCTTT. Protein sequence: CASSPGWNTEALF. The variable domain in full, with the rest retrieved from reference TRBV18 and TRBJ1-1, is NAGVMQNPRHLVRRRGQEARLRCSPMKGHSHVYWYRQLPEEGLKFMVYLQKENIIDESGMPKERFSAEFPKEGPSILRIQQVVRGDSAAYFCASSPGWNTEALFGQGTRLTVV.

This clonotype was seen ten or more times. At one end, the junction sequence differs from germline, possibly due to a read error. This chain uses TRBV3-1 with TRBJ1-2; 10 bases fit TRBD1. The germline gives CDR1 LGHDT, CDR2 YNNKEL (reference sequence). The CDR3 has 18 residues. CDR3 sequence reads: CASRQVVPGTGVNYGYTF. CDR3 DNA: TGTGCCAGCAGGCAAGTAGTCCCCGGGACAGGGGTAAACTATGGCTACACCTTC.

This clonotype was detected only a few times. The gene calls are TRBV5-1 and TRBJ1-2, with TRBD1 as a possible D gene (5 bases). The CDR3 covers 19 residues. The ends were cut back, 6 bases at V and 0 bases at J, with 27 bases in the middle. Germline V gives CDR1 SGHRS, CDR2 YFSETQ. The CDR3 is CASTVRAGGATLANYGYTF. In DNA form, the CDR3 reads TGCGCCAGCACCGTAAGAGCTGGGGGAGCGACTTTAGCTAACTATGGCTACACCTTC.

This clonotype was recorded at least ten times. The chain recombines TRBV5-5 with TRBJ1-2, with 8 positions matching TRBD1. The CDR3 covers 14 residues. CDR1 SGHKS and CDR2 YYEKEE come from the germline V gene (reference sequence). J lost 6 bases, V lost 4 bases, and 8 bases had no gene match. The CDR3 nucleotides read TGTGCCAGCAGCCATGATTTGGACAGGGATGGCTACACCTTC. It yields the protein CASSHDLDRDGYTF.

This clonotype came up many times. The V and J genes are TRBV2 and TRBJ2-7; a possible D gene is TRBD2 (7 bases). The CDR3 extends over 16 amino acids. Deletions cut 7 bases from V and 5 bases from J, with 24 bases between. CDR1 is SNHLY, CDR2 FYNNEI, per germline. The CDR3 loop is CASKDPRGAPRNEQYF. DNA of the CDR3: TGTGCCAGCAAGGACCCCCGGGGGGCCCCTCGGAACGAGCAGTACTTC.

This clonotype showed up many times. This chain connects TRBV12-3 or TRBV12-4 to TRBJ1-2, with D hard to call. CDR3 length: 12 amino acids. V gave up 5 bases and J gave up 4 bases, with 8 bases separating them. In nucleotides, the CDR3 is TGTGCCAGCAGTGCAGCGTTCTATGGCTACACCTTC. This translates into CASSAAFYGYTF.

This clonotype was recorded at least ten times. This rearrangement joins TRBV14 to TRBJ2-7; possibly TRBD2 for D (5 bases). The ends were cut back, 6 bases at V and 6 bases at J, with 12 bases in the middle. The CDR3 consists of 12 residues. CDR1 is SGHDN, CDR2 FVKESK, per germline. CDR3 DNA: TGTGCCAGCAGTCCGCTTGGGAGCGAGCAGTACTTC. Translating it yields CASSPLGSEQYF.

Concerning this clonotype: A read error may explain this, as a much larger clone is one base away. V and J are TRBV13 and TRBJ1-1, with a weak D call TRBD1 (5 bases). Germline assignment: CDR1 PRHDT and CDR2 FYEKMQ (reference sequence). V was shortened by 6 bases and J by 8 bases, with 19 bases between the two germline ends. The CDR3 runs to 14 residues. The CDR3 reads CASSEVWDAHEAFF. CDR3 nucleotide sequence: TGTGCCAGCAGTGAAGTCTGGGACGCCCACGAAGCTTTCTTT.

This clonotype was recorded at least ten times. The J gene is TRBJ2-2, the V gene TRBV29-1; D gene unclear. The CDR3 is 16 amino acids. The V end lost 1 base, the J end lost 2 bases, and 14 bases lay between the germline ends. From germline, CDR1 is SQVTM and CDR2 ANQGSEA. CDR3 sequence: CSVEVGRPTNTGELFF. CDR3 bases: TGCAGCGTTGAAGTAGGTCGACCGACAAACACCGGGGAGCTGTTTTTT.

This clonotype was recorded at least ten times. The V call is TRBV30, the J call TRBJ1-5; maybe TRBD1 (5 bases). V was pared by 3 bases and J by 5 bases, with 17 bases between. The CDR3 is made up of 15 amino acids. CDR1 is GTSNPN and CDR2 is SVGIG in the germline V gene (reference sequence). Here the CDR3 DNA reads TGTGCCTGGAGAAGTTATGGCCGGGGGGATCAGCCCCAGCATTTT. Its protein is CAWRSYGRGDQPQHF. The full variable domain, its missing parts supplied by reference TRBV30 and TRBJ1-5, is SQTIHQWPATLVQPVGSPLSLECTVEGTSNPNLYWYRQAAGRGLQLLFYSVGIGQISSEVPQNLSASRPQDRQFILSSKKLLLSDSGFYLCAWRSYGRGDQPQHFGDGTRLSIL.

The CDR3 is CASSVSGDHYGYTF. In nucleotides, the CDR3 is TGTGCCAGCAGCGTATCAGGGGACCACTATGGCTACACCTTC. The chain carries TRBV9 and TRBJ1-2; tentatively, D is TRBD1 (6 bases). The V gene's germline CDR1 is SGDLS and CDR2 YYNGEE. V was pared by 1 base and J by 3 bases, with 10 bases between. The CDR3 spans 14 residues.

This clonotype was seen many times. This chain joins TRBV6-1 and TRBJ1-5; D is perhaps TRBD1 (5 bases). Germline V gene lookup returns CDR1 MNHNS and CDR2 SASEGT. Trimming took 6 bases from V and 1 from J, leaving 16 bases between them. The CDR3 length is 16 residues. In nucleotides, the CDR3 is TGTGCCAGCAGGACGATGGGGGGTATCAGCAATCAGCCCCAGCATTTT. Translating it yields CASRTMGGISNQPQHF.

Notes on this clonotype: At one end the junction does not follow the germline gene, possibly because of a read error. The CDR3 DNA sequence: TGTGCCAGCAGTTCCGGGACTGGGAGCACTGAATCTTTCTTT. Translating gives CASSSGTGSTESFF. The chain is built from TRBV28 and TRBJ1-1, with D maybe TRBD1 (5 bases). The germline V gene encodes CDR1 MDHEN and CDR2 SYDVKM. There are 14 residues in the CDR3.

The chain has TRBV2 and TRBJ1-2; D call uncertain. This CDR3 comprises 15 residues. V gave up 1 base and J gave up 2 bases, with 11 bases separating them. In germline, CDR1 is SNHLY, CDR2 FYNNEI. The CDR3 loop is CASSEGTLGNYGYTF. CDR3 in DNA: TGTGCCAGCAGTGAAGGGACCTTAGGGAACTATGGCTACACCTTC.

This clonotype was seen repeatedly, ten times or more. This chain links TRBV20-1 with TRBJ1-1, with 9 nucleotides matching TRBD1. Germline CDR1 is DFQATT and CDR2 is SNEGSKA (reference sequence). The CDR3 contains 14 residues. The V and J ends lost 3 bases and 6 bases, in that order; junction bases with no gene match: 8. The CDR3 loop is CSARGDRASAEAFF. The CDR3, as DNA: TGCAGTGCTAGGGGGGACAGGGCGTCCGCTGAAGCTTTCTTT.

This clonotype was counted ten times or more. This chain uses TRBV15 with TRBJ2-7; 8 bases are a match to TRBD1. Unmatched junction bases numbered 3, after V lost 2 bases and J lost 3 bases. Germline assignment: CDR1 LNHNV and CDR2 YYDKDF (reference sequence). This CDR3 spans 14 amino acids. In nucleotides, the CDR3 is TGTGCCACCAGCAGATTACAGGGGGGCTACGAGCAGTACTTC. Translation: CATSRLQGGYEQYF.

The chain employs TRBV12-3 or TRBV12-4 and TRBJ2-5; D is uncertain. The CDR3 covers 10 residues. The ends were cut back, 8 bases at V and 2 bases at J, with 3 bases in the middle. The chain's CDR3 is CASAQETQYF. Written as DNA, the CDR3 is TGTGCCAGCGCGCAAGAGACCCAGTACTTC.

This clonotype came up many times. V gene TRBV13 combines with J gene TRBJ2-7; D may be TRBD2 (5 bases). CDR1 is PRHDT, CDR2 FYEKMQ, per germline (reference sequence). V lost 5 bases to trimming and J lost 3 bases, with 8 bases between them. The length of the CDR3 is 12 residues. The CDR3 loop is CASSIRDYEQYF. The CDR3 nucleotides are TGTGCCAGCAGCATCCGGGACTACGAGCAGTACTTC.

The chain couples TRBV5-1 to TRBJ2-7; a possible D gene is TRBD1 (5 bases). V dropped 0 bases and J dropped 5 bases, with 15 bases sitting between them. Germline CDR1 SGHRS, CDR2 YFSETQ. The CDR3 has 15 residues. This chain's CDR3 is CASSLAFGRANEQYF. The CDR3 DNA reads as TGCGCCAGCAGCTTGGCCTTTGGCAGGGCCAACGAGCAGTACTTC.